Listed here is a single TCR beta chain. Its target is unknown. In preparing the TRB cDNA libraries, 5' RACE with UMI labels was used. Each CDR3 protein gets one entry in TCRdb, which reprocessed the 5' RACE reads and gives no DNA. The table lists roughly 120,000 distinct CDR3 sequences. This sample is part of a study of CXCR3-negative and CXCR3-positive naive CD8 T cells. Study-wide findings and caveats: The TRB CDR3s that CXCR3-positive naive cells carried were more hydrophobic than those of CXCR3-negative naive cells.

The CDR3 is made up of 15 amino acids. The rearrangement joins TRBV12-3 or TRBV12-4 to TRBJ2-3. This receptor was obtained from a human donor in good health. Some clones in this sample may be carry-over from other donors' samples. Sequenced sample: naive CXCR3+ CD8+ T cells from blood. Subset defined: CD45RO-CCR7+CD27+CD95- naive CD8+ T cells expressing CXCR3 (TNR3+). This CDR3 reads CASSLEVPGQDTQYF.